This is a list of T cell receptor beta chains from one sample in a study of blood T cell repertoires in COVID-19. Profiled with immunoSEQ multiplex PCR; TCRdb holds only in-frame clones, not every one. The repertoire includes about 140,000 clones, under 85% of them detected once, and over 8.5% sits in the top ten. The sample was peripheral blood. These receptors originate from a man aged 45 to 65 with active or convalescent COVID-19. The CDR3 runs from the conserved cysteine through the conserved F or W. The D gene is left open where the match is weak. The listing skips clone size in some rows; elsewhere it reads once, few, many or a size class.

J gene | clone size | D gene | V gene | CDR3 protein | CDR3 DNA
TRBJ2-1 | NA | NA | TRBV27 | CASSPRSYNEQFF | TGTGCCAGCAGTCCCCGGTCCTACAATGAGCAGTTCTTC
TRBJ1-6 | NA | TRBD1 | TRBV28 | CASSLRDRGRGPLHF | TGTGCCAGCAGCCTGCGGGACAGGGGGCGAGGACCCCTCCACTTT
TRBJ2-3 | NA | TRBD2 | TRBV2 | CASRPPFTTGSGTSGSRGVDTQYF | TGTGCCAGCAGACCCCCCTTCACGACAGGATCCGGGACTAGCGGGAGCAGAGGTGTAGATACGCAGTATTTT
TRBJ1-5 | NA | TRBD1 | TRBV3-1/TRBV3-2 | CASSQGQGLGNQPQHF | TGTGCCAGCAGCCAGGGACAGGGTTTAGGCAATCAGCCCCAGCATTTT
TRBJ1-6 | NA | TRBD1 | TRBV10-3 | CAARQGVDNSPLHF | TGTGCCGCCAGACAGGGGGTCGATAATTCACCCCTCCACTTT
TRBJ2-1 | once | TRBD1 | TRBV5-1 | CASSSGTGENEQFF | TGCGCCAGCAGCTCCGGGACAGGCGAAAATGAGCAGTTCTTC
TRBJ2-3 | NA | TRBD2 | TRBV3-1/TRBV3-2 | CASSTRTSGDTQYF | TGTGCCAGCAGCACTCGGACTAGCGGAGATACGCAGTATTTT
TRBJ1-6 | NA | TRBD1 | TRBV9 | CASSGTGESPLHF | TGTGCCAGCAGTGGGACAGGGGAGTCACCCCTCCACTTT
TRBJ2-7 | NA | NA | TRBV5-1 | CASSLAGGGVYEQYF | TGCGCCAGCAGCTTGGCCGGGGGAGGCGTCTACGAGCAGTACTTC
TRBJ1-5 | NA | NA | TRBV5-1 | CASSLAPGGGNQPQHF | TGCGCCAGCAGCTTGGCCCCGGGAGGGGGCAATCAGCCCCAGCATTTT
TRBJ2-7 | NA | NA | TRBV24-1 | CATSEPGQGHYEQYF | TGTGCCACCAGTGAGCCGGGACAAGGGCACTACGAGCAGTACTTC
TRBJ2-5 | NA | NA | TRBV28 | CASSPSPSAYGGTQYF | TGTGCCAGCAGCCCCAGCCCTAGCGCCTACGGGGGGACCCAGTACTTC
TRBJ2-4 | NA | NA | TRBV28 | CASSFRQNIQYF | TGTGCCAGCAGTTTTAGACAGAACATTCAGTACTTC
TRBJ1-4 | NA | TRBD1 | TRBV30 | CAWSTGQYNEKLFF | TGTGCCTGGAGCACGGGACAGTATAATGAAAAACTGTTTTTT
TRBJ2-7 | many | TRBD1 | TRBV27 | CASSPWTGGRYEQYF | TGTGCCAGCAGTCCATGGACAGGGGGCAGGTACGAGCAGTACTTC
TRBJ2-1 | NA | TRBD2 | TRBV28 | CASSSPGTSRTFF | TGTGCCAGCAGTTCCCCCGGGACTAGCCGTACGTTCTTC
TRBJ2-1 | NA | TRBD2 | TRBV24-1 | CATSNRLAGLNEQFF | TGTGCCACCAGCAACAGGCTAGCGGGACTGAATGAGCAGTTCTTC
TRBJ2-7 | NA | TRBD1 | TRBV14 | CASRRTGVGGGTIEQYF | TGTGCCAGCAGAAGGACAGGGGTTGGCGGGGGAACAATCGAGCAGTACTTC
TRBJ1-5 | NA | NA | TRBV4-1 | CASSQTPGQGVGQPQHF | TGCGCCAGCAGCCAGACCCCTGGCCAGGGTGTTGGTCAGCCCCAGCATTTT
TRBJ2-2 | few | NA | TRBV28 | CASSLGRTNTGELFF | TGTGCCAGCAGTTTGGGCAGGACGAACACCGGGGAGCTGTTTTTT
TRBJ2-3 | NA | NA | TRBV7-9 | CASSSVMGVAVRDTQYF | TGTGCCAGCAGCTCCGTCATGGGGGTAGCGGTTCGGGATACGCAGTATTTT
TRBJ1-4 | NA | NA | TRBV19 | CASSIAGIEKLFF | TGTGCCAGTAGTATTGCAGGGATTGAAAAACTGTTTTTT
TRBJ2-5 | NA | TRBD2 | TRBV13 | CASRLAGRQETQYF | TGTGCCAGCAGACTAGCGGGGAGACAAGAGACCCAGTACTTC
TRBJ2-7 | NA | NA | TRBV25-1 | CASSEYLFREQYF | TGTGCCAGCAGTGAATACTTATTCCGCGAGCAGTACTTC
TRBJ2-1 | NA | NA | TRBV7-3 | CASSLILSGPYNEQFF | TGTGCCAGCAGCTTAATTCTCAGCGGCCCCTACAATGAGCAGTTCTTC
TRBJ1-3 | NA | NA | TRBV4-1 | CASSPTVYGNTIYF | TGCGCCAGCAGCCCGACAGTCTATGGAAACACCATATATTTT
TRBJ2-5 | NA | TRBD1 | TRBV19 | CASKRTGEETQYF | TGTGCCAGTAAACGGACAGGGGAAGAGACCCAGTACTTC
TRBJ2-3 | NA | NA | TRBV5-4 | CASARTGTDTQYF | TGTGCCAGCGCCCGGACTGGCACAGATACGCAGTATTTT
TRBJ2-7 | once | NA | TRBV6-5 | CASSSTWSSYEQYF | TGTGCCAGCAGTTCCACTTGGAGCTCCTACGAGCAGTACTTC
TRBJ1-2 | NA | TRBD1 | TRBV30 | CAWSVAGGFDGYTF | TGTGCCTGGAGTGTGGCAGGGGGTTTCGACGGCTACACCTTC
TRBJ1-4 | NA | TRBD1 | TRBV4-1 | CASSLPGTGSNEKLFF | TGCGCCAGCAGCCTTCCTGGGACAGGGTCTAATGAAAAACTGTTTTTT
TRBJ2-2 | NA | NA | TRBV19 | CASRLFGVHRDNTGELFF | TGTGCCAGTAGACTATTTGGGGTACACCGGGATAACACCGGGGAGCTGTTTTTT
TRBJ1-1 | NA | NA | TRBV27 | CASSLSPGADTEAFF | TGTGCCAGCAGTTTAAGCCCAGGGGCTGACACTGAAGCTTTCTTT
TRBJ2-5 | NA | NA | TRBV6-1 | CASSELGVAETQYF | TGTGCCAGCAGTGAATTAGGAGTGGCAGAGACCCAGTACTTC
TRBJ2-2 | few | NA | TRBV3-1/TRBV3-2 | CASSLNRLAFPGELFF | TGTGCCAGCAGCCTAAACAGGCTAGCGTTCCCCGGGGAGCTGTTTTTT
TRBJ2-7 | NA | NA | TRBV28 | CASSQRSDYEQYF | TGTGCCAGCAGTCAGCGGTCGGACTACGAGCAGTACTTC
TRBJ2-2 | NA | TRBD1 | TRBV19 | CASSPQDRAGELFF | TGTGCCAGTAGTCCGCAAGACAGGGCCGGGGAGCTGTTTTTT
TRBJ2-3 | NA | TRBD1 | TRBV9 | CASSGYIRQGALIATQYF | TGTGCCAGCAGCGGATATATAAGACAGGGGGCCCTAATCGCCACGCAGTATTTT
TRBJ2-1 | once | NA | TRBV7-9 | CASSLGSGQGTRGQFF | TGTGCCAGCAGCTTAGGATCGGGCCAGGGAACCCGCGGGCAGTTCTTC
TRBJ2-1 | NA | NA | TRBV13 | CASSPWGDPASYNEQFF | TGTGCCAGCAGCCCCTGGGGGGACCCAGCTTCGTACAATGAGCAGTTCTTC
TRBJ1-1 | NA | NA | TRBV11-3 | CASSLGSTPGTEAFF | TGTGCCAGCAGCTTAGGTAGCACACCGGGAACTGAAGCTTTCTTT
TRBJ2-7 | NA | TRBD2 | TRBV9 | CASSVLAGGSYEQYF | TGTGCCAGCAGCGTTCTAGCGGGAGGCTCCTACGAGCAGTACTTC
TRBJ2-1 | NA | TRBD1 | TRBV19 | CASTPDRGFSYNEQFF | TGTGCCAGTACCCCGGACAGGGGATTCTCCTACAATGAGCAGTTCTTC
TRBJ1-5 | NA | NA | TRBV11-2 | CASSLGQNQPQHF | TGTGCCAGCAGCTTAGGGCAGAATCAGCCCCAGCATTTT
TRBJ1-5 | NA | NA | TRBV19 | CASSTRIGNQPQHF | TGTGCCAGTAGTACCCGTATCGGCAATCAGCCCCAGCATTTT
TRBJ2-7 | NA | NA | TRBV30 | CARGGMAKEQYF | TGTGCTAGGGGGGGAATGGCTAAGGAGCAGTACTTC
TRBJ2-7 | NA | TRBD2 | TRBV30 | CASELIPGRAREQYF | TGTGCCTCGGAGTTGATACCCGGGAGGGCCCGAGAGCAGTACTTC
TRBJ2-7 | NA | NA | TRBV7-2 | CASSLVGGAPYEQYF | TGTGCCAGCAGCTTAGTTGGGGGGGCCCCCTACGAGCAGTACTTC
TRBJ1-5 | once | NA | TRBV9 | CASSGAGLYQPQHF | TGTGCCAGCAGCGGGGCGGGGTTATACCAGCCCCAGCATTTT
TRBJ2-7 | NA | TRBD2 | TRBV5-1 | CASSLRGLAGVHEQYF | TGCGCCAGCAGCTTGAGGGGGCTAGCGGGAGTGCACGAGCAGTACTTC
TRBJ1-6 | NA | TRBD1 | TRBV28 | CASSPGTGRSSPLHF | TGTGCCAGCAGCCCCGGGACAGGGAGAAGTTCACCCCTCCACTTT
TRBJ2-7 | NA | TRBD2 | TRBV6-2/TRBV6-3 | CASSYGLAGGTGEQYF | TGTGCCAGCAGTTACGGGCTAGCGGGAGGAACGGGCGAGCAGTACTTC
TRBJ2-3 | NA | NA | TRBV5-1 | CASSLDSPPDTQYF | TGCGCCAGCAGCTTGGACAGTCCGCCAGATACGCAGTATTTT